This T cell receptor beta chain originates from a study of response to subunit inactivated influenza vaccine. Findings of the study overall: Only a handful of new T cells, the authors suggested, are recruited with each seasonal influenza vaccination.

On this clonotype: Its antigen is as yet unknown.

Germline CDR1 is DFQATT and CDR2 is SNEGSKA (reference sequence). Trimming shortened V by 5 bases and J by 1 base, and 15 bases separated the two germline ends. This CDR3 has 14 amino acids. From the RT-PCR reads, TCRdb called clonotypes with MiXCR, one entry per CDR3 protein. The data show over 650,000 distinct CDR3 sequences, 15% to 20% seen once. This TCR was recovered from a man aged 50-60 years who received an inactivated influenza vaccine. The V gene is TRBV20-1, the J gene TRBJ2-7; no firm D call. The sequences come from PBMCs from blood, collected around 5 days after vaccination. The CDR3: CSALPGANSYEQYF. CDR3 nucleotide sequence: TGCAGTGCTCTACCCGGAGCCAATTCCTACGAGCAGTACTTC.